A single sample gave rise to the 15 T cell receptor beta chains below, sequenced in a study of shared T cell receptors in the human thymus. Clones were sequenced by immunoSEQ multiplex PCR, and TCRdb holds only the in-frame ones, with some missing. The sample holds about 380,000 clones, around 95% seen once. Sequenced material: thymocytes. The receptors come from a human donor.

The chain combines TRBV6-5 with TRBJ2-7; D perhaps matches TRBD2 (6 bases). The germline V and J ends were trimmed by 6 bases and 1 base, with 13 bases remaining between them. CDR1 is MNHEY and CDR2 is SVGAGI in the germline V gene. The CDR3 contains 14 residues. The CDR3 region is CASSSPGESYEQYF. The CDR3 nucleotides are TGTGCCAGCAGCTCCCCGGGGGAATCCTACGAGCAGTACTTC.

The CDR3 spells CASSSRTYGYTF. The CDR3 nucleotides read TGTGCCAGCAGCTCCCGGACCTATGGCTACACCTTC. This chain uses TRBV11-3 with TRBJ1-2; no reliable D call. Trimming took off 4 bases at V and 4 bases at J, with 7 bases between the two ends. The CDR3 is 12 amino acids. Germline V lookup: CDR1 SGHNT, CDR2 YENEEA.

The chain carries TRBV19 and TRBJ1-5; D not certain. Trimming left V 7 bases short and J 1 base short, with 8 bases between. In germline, CDR1 is LNHDA, CDR2 SQIVND (reference sequence). The CDR3 length is 13 residues. CDR3 bases: TGTGCCAGTAAGAGGCAGAGCAATCAGCCCCAGCATTTT. This sequence encodes CASKRQSNQPQHF.

This chain links TRBV27 with TRBJ2-6, with 9 bases that match TRBD2. The CDR3 is 22 residues long. The V and J ends lost 4 bases and 0 bases, in that order; junction bases with no gene match: 19. CDR1 and CDR2 (germline): MNHEY, SMNVEV (reference sequence). CDR3: CASSSRVGLAIYQSSGANVLTF. Here the CDR3 DNA reads TGTGCCAGCAGTTCCAGGGTAGGACTAGCGATATATCAGAGCTCTGGGGCCAACGTCCTGACTTTC.

This rearrangement joins TRBV7-3 to TRBJ2-1; 11 positions agree with TRBD2. The CDR3 runs to 15 residues. The V segment lost 0 bases and the J segment 7 bases; nucleotides outside the gene matches: 2. In germline, CDR1 is SGHTA, CDR2 FQGTGA. The chain's CDR3 is CASSLTASGRNEQFF. CDR3 nucleotides: TGTGCCAGCAGCTTAACTGCTAGCGGGAGGAATGAGCAGTTCTTC. Full variable domain (outside the CDR3, taken from reference TRBV7-3 and TRBJ2-1): GAGVSQTPSNKVTEKGKYVELRCDPISGHTALYWYRQSLGQGPEFLIYFQGTGAADDSGLPNDRFFAVRPEGSVSTLKIQRTERGDSAVYLCASSLTASGRNEQFFGPGTRLTVL.

This clone was found once. V is TRBV27 and J is TRBJ2-7; 13 nucleotides match TRBD2. The CDR3 contains 20 residues. Germline loops: CDR1 MNHEY, CDR2 SMNVEV (reference sequence). Trimming at V came to 3 bases and at J to 3 bases, leaving 17 bases not matched to a gene. CDR3 in DNA: TGTGCCAGCAGTTTTGGACCTGGTGGACTACTAGCGGGAGGGATCTACGAGCAGTACTTC. Protein product: CASSFGPGGLLAGGIYEQYF.

This clone was detected once. The rearrangement links TRBV7-2 to TRBJ2-3; 9 nucleotides agree with TRBD2. J lost 0 bases, V lost 6 bases, and 10 bases had no gene match. The CDR3 loop spans 17 amino acids. Germline V lookup: CDR1 SGHTA, CDR2 FQGNSA. The CDR3: CASRLAGARDSTDTQYF. CDR3 DNA: TGTGCCAGCAGACTAGCGGGCGCTAGAGACAGCACAGATACGCAGTATTTT.

The V gene is TRBV19, the J gene TRBJ2-5, with 14 bases lining up with TRBD2. Germline V CDR1 and CDR2: LNHDA, SQIVND (reference sequence). The CDR3 covers 16 residues. V was clipped by 5 bases and J by 5 bases; unmatched bases: 7. DNA of the CDR3: TGTGCCAGTAGTCCGGTGACTAGCGGGAGGGGCGAGACCCAGTACTTC. Translating it yields CASSPVTSGRGETQYF.

This clone was seen just once. V and J are TRBV28 and TRBJ2-3; D uncertain. The CDR3 runs to 14 residues. The germline CDR1 and CDR2 sequences are MDHEN and SYDVKM. The ends were cut back, 5 bases at V and 2 bases at J, with 11 bases in the middle. The CDR3 loop reads CASSPRQLTDTQYF. DNA of the CDR3: TGTGCCAGCAGTCCTCGCCAGCTCACAGATACGCAGTATTTT.

The chain links TRBV7-9 to TRBJ2-7; the D is unclear. CDR1 and CDR2 from the germline V gene are SEHNR and FQNEAQ (reference sequence). The CDR3 spans 16 residues. The V end was cut by 1 base, the J end by 0 bases, with 13 bases between. The DNA of the CDR3 is TGTGCCAGCAGCTTAGACTATACGCCCACCTCCTACGAGCAGTACTTC. It codes for CASSLDYTPTSYEQYF.

The chain links TRBV27 to TRBJ2-1; 15 bases align to TRBD2. The CDR3 spans 22 residues. With V trimmed by 5 bases and J by 8 bases, 25 bases remained unmatched. CDR1 and CDR2 (germline): MNHEY, SMNVEV (reference sequence). The CDR3 nucleotides are TGTGCCAGCAGTCCCCACTCCCCCGGGACTAGCGGGAGGTCCCCCCTTTGGGATGAGCAGTTCTTC. It codes for CASSPHSPGTSGRSPLWDEQFF.

The rearrangement links TRBV13 to TRBJ1-1; 7 bases agree with TRBD1. V was clipped by 3 bases and J by 4 bases; unmatched bases: 5. The CDR3 length is 14 residues. Germline CDR1 is PRHDT and CDR2 is FYEKMQ (reference sequence). The CDR3 protein is CASSFQPGGTEAFF. The CDR3 DNA sequence: TGTGCCAGCAGCTTCCAACCAGGGGGCACTGAAGCTTTCTTT.

The V and J genes are TRBV19 and TRBJ1-4, with D perhaps TRBD1 (5 bases). Germline CDR1 is LNHDA and CDR2 is SQIVND (reference sequence). V gave up 4 bases and J gave up 0 bases, with 18 bases separating them. This CDR3 has 18 residues. This CDR3 is CASSSQTGTPATNEKLFF. As DNA, the CDR3 is TGTGCCAGTAGTAGCCAGACCGGGACGCCAGCAACTAATGAAAAACTGTTTTTT.

This chain joins TRBV6-5 and TRBJ1-3, with D perhaps matching TRBD1 (5 bases). Germline CDR1 reads MNHEY; CDR2 reads SVGAGI. There are 15 residues in the CDR3. V was cut by 4 bases and J by 0 bases, with 10 bases left in between. CDR3 loop: CASSSSDSSGNTIYF. The CDR3 DNA sequence: TGTGCCAGCAGTTCAAGCGACAGCTCTGGAAACACCATATATTTT.

The rearrangement links TRBV28 to TRBJ1-2; 7 nucleotides match TRBD1. This CDR3 spans 16 amino acids. Trimming removed 6 bases from V and 0 bases from J; junction bases left unmatched: 10. Looked up from germline, CDR1 is MDHEN and CDR2 is SYDVKM. The CDR3 DNA reads as TGTGCCAGCAGGGATAAAAGGACAGGAGCTAACTATGGCTACACCTTC. It is translated as CASRDKRTGANYGYTF.